Below are 4 T cell receptor beta chains sequenced from a single sample in a study of shared clonotypes between healthy human individuals. Naive CD8 isolation took CD45RO-negative cells positively selected for CCR7 and excluded terminally differentiated effector memory CD45RA+ cells. Profiling relied on immunoSEQ multiplex PCR, and the TCRdb table lists in-frame clones only, not all of them. The repertoire includes about 2.2 million clones, about 93% of them detected once, and 1.5% to 2% sits in the top ten. The source material was naive CD8+ T cells from PBMCs. The receptor source for this set is a man aged 18 to 29 in good health. Some clones in this sample may be carry-over from other donors' samples.

This chain joins TRBV30 and TRBJ2-2; 9 bases are shared with TRBD2. V shed 1 base, J shed 3 bases, and the junction held 9 bases outside the gene matches. The germline V gene encodes CDR1 GTSNPN and CDR2 SVGIG (reference sequence). The length of the CDR3 is 17 residues. Here the CDR3 reads CAWSDSGSWRDTGELFF. The DNA for the CDR3 is TGTGCCTGGAGTGATAGCGGGAGTTGGAGAGACACCGGGGAGCTGTTTTTT.

The chain uses TRBV7-8 and TRBJ2-1, with 11 bases that match TRBD2. Germline V gene data show CDR1 as SGHVS and CDR2 as FQNEAQ. J was trimmed by 0 bases and V by 3 bases; bases with no gene match: 13. The CDR3 runs to 20 residues. The DNA for the CDR3 is TGTGCCAGCAGCTTCTTCCCGGCTAGCGGGAGGCCAAGCTCCTACAATGAGCAGTTCTTC. This gives the protein CASSFFPASGRPSSYNEQFF.

The chain carries TRBV27 and TRBJ2-6; D remains ambiguous. Trimming left V 10 bases short and J 0 bases short, with 25 bases between. Germline V gene lookup returns CDR1 MNHEY and CDR2 SMNVEV (reference sequence). This CDR3 is built from 19 residues. The CDR3 sequence: CATSRLQVIPSSGANVLTF. DNA of the CDR3: TGTGCCACCTCAAGGCTGCAGGTTATCCCTAGCTCTGGGGCCAACGTCCTGACTTTC.

This clone was observed once. The chain carries TRBV6-4 and TRBJ2-4; TRBD2 is a possible D gene (7 bases). Germline loops: CDR1 MRHNA, CDR2 SNTAGT. The V end lost 3 bases, the J end lost 8 bases, and 17 bases lay between the germline ends. The length of the CDR3 is 15 residues. The CDR3 is CASSEGGRGTDIQYF. DNA for the CDR3: TGTGCCAGCAGTGAAGGGGGGAGGGGAACGGACATTCAGTACTTC.